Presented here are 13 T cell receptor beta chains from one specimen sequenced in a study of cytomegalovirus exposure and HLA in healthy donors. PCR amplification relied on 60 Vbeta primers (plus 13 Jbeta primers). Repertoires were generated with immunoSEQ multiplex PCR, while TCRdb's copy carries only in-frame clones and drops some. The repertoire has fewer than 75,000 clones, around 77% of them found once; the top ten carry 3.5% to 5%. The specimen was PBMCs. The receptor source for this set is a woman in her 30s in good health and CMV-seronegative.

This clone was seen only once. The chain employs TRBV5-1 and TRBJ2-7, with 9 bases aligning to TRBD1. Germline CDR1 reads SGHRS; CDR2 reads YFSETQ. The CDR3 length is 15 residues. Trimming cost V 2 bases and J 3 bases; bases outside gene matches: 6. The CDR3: CASSFAGTGIYEQYF. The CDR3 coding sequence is TGCGCCAGCAGCTTCGCCGGGACAGGGATCTACGAGCAGTACTTC.

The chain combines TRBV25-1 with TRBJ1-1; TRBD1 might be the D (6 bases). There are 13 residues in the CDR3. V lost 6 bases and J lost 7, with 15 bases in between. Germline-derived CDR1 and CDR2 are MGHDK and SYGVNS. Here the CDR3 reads CASSRGAFLEAFF. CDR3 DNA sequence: TGTGCCAGCAGCCGGGGGGCGTTCCTTGAAGCTTTCTTT.

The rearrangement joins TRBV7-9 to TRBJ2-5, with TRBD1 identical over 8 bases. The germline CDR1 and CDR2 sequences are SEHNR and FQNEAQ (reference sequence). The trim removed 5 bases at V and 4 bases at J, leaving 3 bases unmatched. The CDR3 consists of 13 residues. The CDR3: CASSVQGGETQYF. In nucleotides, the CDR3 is TGTGCCAGCAGCGTACAGGGGGGAGAGACCCAGTACTTC.

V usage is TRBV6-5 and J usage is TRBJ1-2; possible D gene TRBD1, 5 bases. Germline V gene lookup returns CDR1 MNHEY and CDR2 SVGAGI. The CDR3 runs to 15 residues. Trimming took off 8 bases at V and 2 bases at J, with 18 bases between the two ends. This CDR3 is CASGPSAGMNYGYTF. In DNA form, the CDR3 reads TGTGCCAGCGGACCCTCAGCAGGGATGAACTATGGCTACACCTTC.

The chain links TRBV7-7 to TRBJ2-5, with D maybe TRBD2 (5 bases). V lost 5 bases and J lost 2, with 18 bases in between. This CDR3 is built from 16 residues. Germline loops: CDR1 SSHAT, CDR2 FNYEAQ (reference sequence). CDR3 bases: TGTGCCAGCAGCCCGCGCCGGACTCGGCCTCAAGAGACCCAGTACTTC. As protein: CASSPRRTRPQETQYF.

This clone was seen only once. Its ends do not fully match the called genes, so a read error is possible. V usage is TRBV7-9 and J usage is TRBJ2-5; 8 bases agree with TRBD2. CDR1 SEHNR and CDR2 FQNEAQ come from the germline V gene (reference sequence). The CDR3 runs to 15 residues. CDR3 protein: CASSLGAGGQGTQYF. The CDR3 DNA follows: TGTGCCAGCAGCTTAGGGGCGGGGGGCCAAGGGACCCAGTACTTC. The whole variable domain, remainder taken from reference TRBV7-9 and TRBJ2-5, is DTGVSQNPRHKITKRGQNVTFRCDPISEHNRLYWYRQTLGQGPEFLTYFQNEAQLEKSRLLSDRFSAERPKGSFSTLEIQRTEQGDSAMYLCASSLGAGGQGTQYFGPGTRLLVL.

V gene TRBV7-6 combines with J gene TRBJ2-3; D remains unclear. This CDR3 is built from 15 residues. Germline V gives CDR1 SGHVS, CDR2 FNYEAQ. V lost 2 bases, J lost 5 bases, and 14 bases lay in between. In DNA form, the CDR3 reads TGTGCCAGCAGCTTACTCTCGACACCCCAAGATACGCAGTATTTT. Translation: CASSLLSTPQDTQYF.

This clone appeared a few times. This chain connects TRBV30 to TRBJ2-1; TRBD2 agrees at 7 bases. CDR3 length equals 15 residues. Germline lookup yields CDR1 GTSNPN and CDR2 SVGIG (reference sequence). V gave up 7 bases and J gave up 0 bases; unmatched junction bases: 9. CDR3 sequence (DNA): TGTGCCTTCAATTTAGGCGGGGGCTCCTACAATGAGCAGTTCTTC. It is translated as CAFNLGGGSYNEQFF.

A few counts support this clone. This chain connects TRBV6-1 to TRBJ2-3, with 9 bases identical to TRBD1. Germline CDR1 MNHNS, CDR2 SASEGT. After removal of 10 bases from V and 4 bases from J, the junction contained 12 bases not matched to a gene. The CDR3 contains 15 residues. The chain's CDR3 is CANKAGTGSPDTQYF. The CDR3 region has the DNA TGTGCCAACAAAGCCGGGACAGGGAGCCCAGATACGCAGTATTTT.

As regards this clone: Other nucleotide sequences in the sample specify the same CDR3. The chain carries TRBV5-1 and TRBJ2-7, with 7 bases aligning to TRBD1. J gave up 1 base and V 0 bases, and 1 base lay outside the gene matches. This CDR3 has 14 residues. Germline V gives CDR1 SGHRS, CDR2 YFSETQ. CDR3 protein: CASSLGGQSYEQYF. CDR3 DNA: TGCGCCAGCAGCTTGGGGGGACAGTCCTACGAGCAGTACTTC. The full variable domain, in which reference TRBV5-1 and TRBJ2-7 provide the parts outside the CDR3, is KAGVTQTPRYLIKTRGQQVTLSCSPISGHRSVSWYQQTPGQGLQFLFEYFSETQRNKGNFPGRFSGRQFSNSRSEMNVSTLELGDSALYLCASSLGGQSYEQYFGPGTRLTVT.

CDR3 loop: CASSTQGNTEAFF. The CDR3, as DNA: TGTGCCAGCAGCACACAGGGTAACACTGAAGCTTTCTTT. The chain uses TRBV2 and TRBJ1-1; a possible D gene is TRBD1 (6 bases). Trimming pared 6 bases from V and 2 bases from J, leaving 10 bases between. Germline V lookup: CDR1 SNHLY, CDR2 FYNNEI. The CDR3 consists of 13 residues. Combining the CDR3 with reference TRBV2 and TRBJ1-1 gives the whole variable domain EPEVTQTPSHQVTQMGQEVILRCVPISNHLYFYWYRQILGQKVEFLVSFYNNEISEKSEIFDDQFSVERPDGSNFTLKIRSTKLEDSAMYFCASSTQGNTEAFFGQGTRLTVV.

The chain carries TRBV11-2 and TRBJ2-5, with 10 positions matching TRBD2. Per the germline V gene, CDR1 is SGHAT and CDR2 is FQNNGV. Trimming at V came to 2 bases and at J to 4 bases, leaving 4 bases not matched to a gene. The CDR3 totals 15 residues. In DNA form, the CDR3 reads TGTGCCAGCAGCTTAACTAGCGGGGATATAGAGACCCAGTACTTC. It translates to CASSLTSGDIETQYF. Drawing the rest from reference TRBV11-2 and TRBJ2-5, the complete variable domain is EAGVAQSPRYKIIEKRQSVAFWCNPISGHATLYWYQQILGQGPKLLIQFQNNGVVDDSQLPKDRFSAERLKGVDSTLKIQPAKLEDSAVYLCASSLTSGDIETQYFGPGTRLLVL.

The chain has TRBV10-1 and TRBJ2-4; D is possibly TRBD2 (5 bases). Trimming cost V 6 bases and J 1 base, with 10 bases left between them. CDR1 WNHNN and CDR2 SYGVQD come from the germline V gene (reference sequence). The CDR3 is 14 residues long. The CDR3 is CASSRGVAKNIQYF. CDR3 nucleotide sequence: TGCGCCAGCAGCCGGGGTGTTGCCAAAAACATTCAGTACTTC.